Listed below are T cell receptor beta chains from one sample, sequenced in a study of a mutant IDH1 vaccine in newly diagnosed glioma. Assay: immunoSEQ multiplex PCR; the TCRdb copy retains only in-frame clones and omits some. The data show 20,000 or so clones, with approximately 85% seen just once and 5% to 5.5% held by the top ten. Sequenced here: PBMCs, sampled from a glioma patient treated with radiotherapy, temozolomide or both. These receptors originate from a man aged 35-49 years with glioma. Each CDR3 is given with its conserved first and last residue. D genes are given only for firm matches. Clone size is stated in some rows and not others, as once, few, many or a class when expanded.

d_call,v_call,j_call,clone_size,cdr3_aa,cdr3_nt
NA,TRBV6-5,TRBJ1-5,few,CASRDAGMSNQPQHF,TGTGCCAGCAGGGACGCAGGGATGAGCAATCAGCCCCAGCATTTT
TRBD2,TRBV27,TRBJ2-3,NA,CASSSLAGGRSYTQYF,TGTGCCAGCAGTTCTCTAGCGGGGGGGCGCTCATATACGCAGTATTTT
NA,TRBV6-4,TRBJ1-2,NA,CASTLTDRSLLYGYTF,TGTGCCAGCACTCTGACCGACAGATCCTTACTATACGGCTACACCTTC
TRBD1,TRBV25-1,TRBJ1-4,NA,CASSDHRQGVNEKLFF,TGTGCCAGCAGTGATCACCGACAGGGGGTTAATGAAAAACTGTTTTTT
TRBD1,TRBV19,TRBJ1-5,NA,CASRSKGQNSNQPQHF,TGTGCCAGTAGAAGCAAGGGACAGAATAGCAATCAGCCCCAGCATTTT
NA,TRBV27,TRBJ1-1,NA,CASSLSGGGVEAFF,TGTGCCAGCAGTTTATCGGGAGGTGGGGTAGAAGCTTTCTTT
NA,TRBV4-3,TRBJ1-1,few,CASSQRDGSQAFF,TGCGCCAGCAGCCAACGAGACGGGTCTCAGGCTTTCTTT
TRBD1,TRBV19,TRBJ2-7,NA,CASSIDRGNYEQYF,TGTGCCAGTAGTATCGACAGGGGGAATTACGAGCAGTACTTC
TRBD1,TRBV7-9,TRBJ2-2,NA,CASSRTGVVGELFF,TGTGCCAGCAGCCGGACAGGGGTTGTCGGGGAGCTGTTTTTT
TRBD1,TRBV7-2,TRBJ1-1,NA,CASSRRQGITEAFF,TGTGCCAGCAGCCGAAGACAGGGGATAACTGAAGCTTTCTTT
NA,TRBV5-1,TRBJ2-1,NA,CASSLISHGEEQFF,TGCGCCAGCAGCTTGATCTCCCACGGTGAAGAGCAGTTCTTC
NA,TRBV27,TRBJ1-2,NA,CASSLSVRDAGGGRGYTF,TGTGCCAGCAGTTTATCGGTGAGGGACGCTGGGGGGGGCCGTGGCTACACCTTC
NA,TRBV14,TRBJ2-3,NA,CASSPLPRTDTQYF,TGTGCCAGCAGCCCCCTCCCTCGAACAGATACGCAGTATTTT
TRBD1,TRBV6-1,TRBJ2-5,NA,CASRRGPVETQYF,TGTGCCAGCAGGAGGGGGCCTGTAGAGACCCAGTACTTC
NA,TRBV10-3,TRBJ1-3,NA,CAISETGNTIYF,TGTGCCATCAGTGAAACTGGAAACACCATATATTTT
TRBD1,TRBV5-1,TRBJ2-2,NA,CASSQQGETFTGELFF,TGCGCCAGCAGCCAACAGGGGGAAACTTTCACCGGGGAGCTGTTTTTT
NA,TRBV2,TRBJ2-2,NA,CASSELRGVGTGELFF,TGTGCCAGCAGTGAGTTAAGGGGAGTCGGCACCGGGGAGCTGTTTTTT
NA,TRBV9,TRBJ1-5,once,CASSVDPGSNQPQHF,TGTGCCAGCAGCGTAGATCCCGGGAGCAATCAGCCCCAGCATTTT
NA,TRBV5-1,TRBJ1-2,NA,CASSPSAVAAPNYGYTF,TGCGCCAGCAGTCCATCCGCTGTGGCAGCCCCTAACTATGGCTACACCTTC
TRBD1,TRBV5-6,TRBJ1-6,NA,CASSPGQAGSYNSPLHF,TGTGCCAGCAGCCCAGGACAGGCGGGATCCTATAATTCACCCCTCCACTTT
NA,TRBV30,TRBJ1-5,once,CAWRERGGIGSNQPQHF,TGTGCCTGGAGAGAGAGGGGAGGAATTGGGAGCAATCAGCCCCAGCATTTT
NA,TRBV4-1,TRBJ1-1,NA,CASSQVSGAEAFF,TGCGCCAGCAGCCAAGTGTCAGGGGCTGAAGCTTTCTTT
NA,TRBV6-5,TRBJ1-1,NA,CASSARERGNTEAFF,TGTGCCAGCAGCGCCCGGGAGAGGGGGAACACTGAAGCTTTCTTT
TRBD2,TRBV5-4,TRBJ2-1,NA,CASSNGGLAVYNEQFF,TGTGCCAGCAGCAATGGAGGACTAGCGGTCTACAATGAGCAGTTCTTC
NA,TRBV5-1,TRBJ1-2,NA,CASSLDVVHGYTF,TGCGCCAGCAGCCTGGACGTGGTCCATGGCTACACCTTC
TRBD1,TRBV6-5,TRBJ2-2,NA,CASSQRDRNTGELFF,TGTGCCAGCAGCCAAAGGGACAGGAACACCGGGGAGCTGTTTTTT
TRBD1,TRBV5-4,TRBJ1-2,NA,CASSLATGGSFDGYTF,TGTGCCAGCAGCTTGGCGACAGGGGGCTCTTTTGATGGCTACACCTTC
NA,TRBV6-1,TRBJ1-3,NA,CASRTASGNTIYF,TGTGCCAGCAGGACGGCCTCTGGAAACACCATATATTTT
NA,TRBV18,TRBJ1-1,NA,CASSTTLDTEAFF,TGTGCCAGCTCGACCACGTTGGACACTGAAGCTTTCTTT
TRBD1,TRBV6-1,TRBJ2-5,NA,CASRDRGRFQETQYF,TGTGCCAGCAGGGACAGGGGGCGTTTCCAAGAGACCCAGTACTTC
TRBD1,TRBV29-1,TRBJ2-2,NA,CSVNTGGTGELFF,TGCAGCGTCAACACAGGGGGTACCGGGGAGCTGTTTTTT
NA,TRBV5-1,TRBJ2-1,NA,CASSGGSYNEQFF,TGCGCCAGCAGCGGAGGGAGTTACAATGAGCAGTTCTTC
NA,TRBV7-2,TRBJ2-1,NA,CASSLVGLAYGEQFF,TGTGCCAGCAGCTTAGTAGGTCTAGCGTATGGTGAGCAGTTCTTC
NA,TRBV30,TRBJ1-1,once,CAWRATMNTEAFF,TGTGCCTGGAGGGCCACTATGAACACTGAAGCTTTCTTT
NA,TRBV6-5,TRBJ2-2,NA,CASSYVLDVTGELFF,TGTGCCAGCAGTTACGTACTAGACGTAACCGGGGAGCTGTTTTTT
NA,TRBV2,TRBJ2-7,NA,CASSSNVAASSYEQYF,TGTGCCAGCAGTTCGAACGTCGCGGCCAGCTCCTACGAGCAGTACTTC
NA,TRBV2,TRBJ2-3,once,CASSKLVDTQYF,TGTGCCAGCAGTAAACTAGTAGATACGCAGTATTTT
NA,TRBV5-6,TRBJ2-7,NA,CASSLDGGFGEQYF,TGTGCCAGCAGCTTGGATGGAGGGTTCGGCGAGCAGTACTTC
NA,TRBV18,TRBJ1-5,NA,CASSAVGNQPQHF,TGTGCCAGCTCGGCAGTGGGCAATCAGCCCCAGCATTTT
TRBD1,TRBV7-2,TRBJ2-5,NA,CASSPGQGGTQYF,TGTGCCAGCAGCCCGGGACAGGGAGGGACCCAGTACTTC
NA,TRBV6-5,TRBJ2-7,NA,CASSSLAVPYEQYF,TGTGCCAGCTCGTCCCTTGCGGTCCCTTACGAGCAGTACTTC
TRBD1,TRBV29-1,TRBJ1-1,NA,CSVDLGTGFTEAFF,TGCAGCGTTGACCTAGGGACAGGCTTTACTGAAGCTTTCTTT
TRBD1,TRBV14,TRBJ1-1,medium-sized,CASSQGTGWDTEAFF,TGTGCCAGCAGCCAAGGGACAGGATGGGACACTGAAGCTTTCTTT
NA,TRBV29-1,TRBJ1-5,once,CSVQQGVGPQHF,TGCAGCGTTCAACAGGGAGTGGGGCCCCAGCATTTT
NA,TRBV29-1,TRBJ2-7,NA,CSVGHNTNEQYF,TGCAGCGTAGGACATAATACGAATGAGCAGTACTTC